This T cell receptor beta chain stems from a study of human T cells and chemical hapten exposure. Time point denoted: patch test 3, about 24 weeks after DPC sensitization. Treatment reported: therapeutic diphenylcyclopropenone sensitization with weekly scalp DPC. TCRdb fed the RACE reads into MiXCR, producing one record per CDR3 protein. The sample contains roughly 100,000 distinct CDR3 sequences, less than 40% of which appear only once. Germline CDR1 is MNHEY and CDR2 is SMNVEV (reference sequence). Trimming pared 1 base from V and 1 base from J, leaving 7 bases between. CDR3 length: 15 residues. This clonotype was observed a few times.

The source was whole blood, collected in connection with sensitization to the hapten diphenylcyclopropenone (DPC). The chain has TRBV27 and TRBJ2-2; no clear D. The source is a man aged 40-50 years with alopecia areata. Some clones in this sample may be carry-over from other donors' samples. The CDR3 loop is CASSLWTENTGELFF. The CDR3 DNA reads TGTGCCAGCAGTTTATGGACCGAGAACACCGGGGAGCTGTTTTTT.